The text below deals with one T cell receptor beta chain. Antigen unknown. The record originates from a study of shared clonotypes between healthy human individuals. Assay used: immunoSEQ multiplex PCR; TCRdb lists only in-frame clones, some missing. The sample comprises 1,500,000 or so clones, about 98.5% of which are singletons, and around 0.33% rests with the top ten. V gave up 5 bases and J gave up 0 bases, with 10 bases separating them. The germline V gene has CDR1 SGHNT and CDR2 YENEEA. The CDR3 spans 15 residues. Study observations and caveats: Clonotypes which were not shared had lower generation probabilities than clonotypes that all four donors shared.

The clonotype was recovered from a man under 40 in good health. The chain employs TRBV11-3 and TRBJ2-2; D possibly corresponds to TRBD1 (6 bases). Sequenced sample: naive CD4+ T cells sorted from blood. Noted subset: CD45RA+ positively selected. The CDR3 DNA is TGTGCCAGCAGCACGGGACACCCGAACACCGGGGAGCTGTTTTTT. Protein: CASSTGHPNTGELFF.